The 25 T cell receptor beta chains below come from one sample, sequenced in a study of tumor and adjacent non-tumor tissue in lung cancer. TCRbeta libraries were built with three rounds of nested PCR, modified from ARM-PCR. MiXCR was run by TCRdb on the multiplex PCR reads, yielding one entry per CDR3 protein. The data contain under 150,000 distinct CDR3 sequences, around 61% of them seen just once; the ten biggest clones take up around a sixth. No cell sorting was done before RNA was extracted from the tissue. Sequencing was performed on lung tumor tissue. These TCRs come from a man aged 60-69 years with small cell lung cancer.

This CDR3 is CTCSFAGTSGREQFF. CDR3 DNA: TGTACCTGCAGCTTTGCCGGGACTAGCGGGAGGGAGCAGTTCTTC. The gene calls are TRBV5-5 and TRBJ2-1; 15 positions match TRBD2. Germline V gene sequence: CDR1 SGHKS, CDR2 YYEKEE (reference sequence). There are 15 residues in the CDR3.

The chain employs TRBV6-5 and TRBJ2-7; 10 positions match TRBD2. The CDR3 is made up of 15 amino acids. Germline CDR1 and CDR2: MNHEY and SVGAGI. The chain's CDR3 is CSSSGGLAPGYEQYV. The DNA of the CDR3 is TGTTCCAGCAGTGGGGGACTAGCGCCAGGCTACGAGCAGTACGTC.

This clonotype was detected only a few times. J is TRBJ2-7 and V is TRBV5-5; the D is unclear. V was cut by 1 base and J by 2 bases, with 10 bases left in between. From germline, CDR1 is SGHKS and CDR2 YYEKEE (reference sequence). The CDR3 spans 14 residues. The CDR3 protein is CASSLSIPAYEQYF. The CDR3 DNA is TGTGCCAGCAGCTTGAGCATCCCAGCCTACGAGCAGTACTTC.

Notes on this clonotype: One end of the junction does not line up with germline, which may come from a read error. The rearrangement uses TRBV11-2 and TRBJ2-3; D uncertain. This CDR3 contains 13 residues. CDR1 is SGHAT and CDR2 is FQNNGV in the germline V gene. Written as DNA, the CDR3 is TGTGCCAGCACCCTTAGCCTCGCAGATACACAGTTTTTT. Protein product: CASTLSLADTQFF. The whole variable domain, remainder taken from reference TRBV11-2 and TRBJ2-3, is EAGVAQSPRYKIIEKRQSVAFWCNPISGHATLYWYQQILGQGPKLLIQFQNNGVVDDSQLPKDRFSAERLKGVDSTLKIQPAKLEDSAVYLCASTLSLADTQFFGPGTRLTVL.

This clonotype has just one count. The V call is TRBV12-3 or TRBV12-4, the J call TRBJ2-2; D gene unclear. The CDR3 contains 15 residues. V lost 5 bases and J 3 bases, leaving 13 bases between the germline ends. The CDR3 region is CASSISGKDTGELFF. The DNA of the CDR3 is TGTGCCAGCAGTATCTCTGGGAAGGACACCGGGGAGCTGTTTTTT.

Concerning this clonotype itself: This could be a read error, since a much larger clone is one nucleotide away. This chain joins TRBV6-5 and TRBJ1-5, with D unclear. The CDR3 extends over 9 amino acids. Germline lookup yields CDR1 MNHEY and CDR2 SVGAGI. The CDR3 here is CSMKQPQHF. Written as DNA, the CDR3 is TGTTCCATGAAACAGCCCCAGCATTTT.

A word on this clonotype: The junction shows a germline mismatch at one end, possibly a read error. CDR3 nucleotides: TGTGCCAGTAGCTCAGTAATCGTATCGGCTAGCGAGAGGGTTGAGCAGTTCTTC. It specifies CASSSVIVSASERVEQFF. J is TRBJ2-1 and V is TRBV11-3; a possible D gene is TRBD2 (6 bases). The CDR3 totals 18 residues. The germline V gene has CDR1 SGHNT and CDR2 YENEEA.

There are many counts of this clonotype. This rearrangement joins TRBV6-5 to TRBJ1-2; D remains ambiguous. Germline CDR1 and CDR2: MNHEY and SVGAGI. V was shortened by 0 bases and J by 4 bases, with 21 bases between the two germline ends. This CDR3 region has 18 residues. CDR3 in DNA: TGTGCCAGCAGTTACTCGTTTTTCTCTCTGGACGGATCCTATGGCTACACCTTC. Translating it yields CASSYSFFSLDGSYGYTF.

This clonotype was detected ten times or more. This sequence joins TRBV29-1 and TRBJ1-5; D remains ambiguous. Germline V gives CDR1 SQVTM, CDR2 ANQGSEA. V gave up 4 bases and J gave up 2 bases, with 6 bases separating them. The CDR3 spans 12 residues. CDR3 amino acids: CSVGAGNQPQHF. CDR3 sequence (DNA): TGCAGCGTTGGGGCAGGCAATCAGCCCCAGCATTTT.

Regarding this clonotype: At one end, the junction sequence differs from germline, possibly due to a read error. In nucleotides, the CDR3 is TGTGCCACCAGTTTCGACATAATAGCTAGCCTGTCTACGCAGTATTTT. It encodes CATSFDIIASLSTQYF. This chain connects TRBV6-6 to TRBJ2-3; tentatively, D is TRBD2 (5 bases). The CDR3 is 16 amino acids. The germline CDR1 and CDR2 sequences are MNHNY and SVGAGI (reference sequence).

Comments on this clonotype: As the CDR3 is not closed by the conserved phenylalanine or tryptophan, this likely results from a read error. This chain links TRBV11-2 with TRBJ1-5; the D is unclear. Trimming removed 2 bases from V and 9 bases from J, with 11 bases in between. The CDR3 totals 13 residues. Germline V gene lookup returns CDR1 SGHAT and CDR2 FQNNGV. In DNA, the CDR3 is TGTGCCAGCAGCTTATCGGGGTATCTGCCCCAGCATTAT. It encodes CASSLSGYLPQHY.

This clonotype showed up many times. The CDR3 DNA reads TGCGCCAGCAGCCCTCGCCTGACAGGGACCTACGAGCAGTACTTC. This gives the protein CASSPRLTGTYEQYF. V and J are TRBV4-1 and TRBJ2-7; 7 bases fit TRBD1. The CDR3 length is 15 residues. V dropped 4 bases and J dropped 2; count of bases not matched to a gene: 8. CDR1 is MGHRA and CDR2 is YSYEKL in the germline V gene.

The chain uses TRBV5-1 and TRBJ2-2; D might be TRBD2 (7 bases). CDR1 SGHRS and CDR2 YFSETQ come from the germline V gene. Trimming cost V 5 bases and J 2 bases, with 13 bases left between them. This CDR3 has 15 residues. This chain's CDR3 is CASRRGAQNTGELFF. In DNA form, the CDR3 reads TGCGCCAGCAGACGGGGGGCTCAAAACACCGGGGAGCTGTTTTTT.

On this clonotype: The junction and the germline gene differ at one end; a read error may be behind it. The CDR3 is CASSLWPKGDTKAFF. Here the CDR3 DNA reads TGTGCCAGCAGCTTGTGGCCTAAGGGGGACACTAAAGCTTTCTTT. The chain carries TRBV7-8 and TRBJ1-1; TRBD1 might be the D (6 bases). This CDR3 region has 15 residues. Germline loops: CDR1 SGHVS, CDR2 FQNEAQ. Full variable domain (outside the CDR3, taken from reference TRBV7-8 and TRBJ1-1): GAGVSQSPRYKVAKRGQDVALRCDPISGHVSLFWYQQALGQGPEFLTYFQNEAQLDKSGLPSDRFFAERPEGSVSTLKIQRTQQEDSAVYLCASSLWPKGDTKAFFGQGTRLTVV.

This clonotype was seen a single time. At one boundary the junction diverges from the germline segment, which might be a read error. This chain connects TRBV6-5 to TRBJ2-2, with D possibly TRBD1 on 5 matching bases. Germline V CDR1 and CDR2: MNHEY, SVGAGI. The CDR3 is 14 amino acids. The CDR3 here is CASSRTGSTWELFF. Here the CDR3 DNA reads TGTGCCAGCAGTCGAACAGGTTCCACCTGGGAGCTGTTTTTT.

With respect to this clonotype: At one end the junction does not follow the germline gene, possibly because of a read error. This chain joins TRBV6-1 and TRBJ2-6; D might be TRBD2 (5 bases). CDR3 length equals 14 residues. The germline V gene has CDR1 MNHNS and CDR2 SASEGT. The CDR3 loop reads CGSGQSDWANVLTF. As DNA, the CDR3 is TGTGGCAGCGGTCAGTCTGATTGGGCCAACGTCCTGACTTTC.

Only one count was recorded for this clonotype. CDR3 nucleotide sequence: TGCAGTGCTAACCTAGCGGGAGGGACCGGGCAATTGTTTTTT. This gives the protein CSANLAGGTGQLFF. The V and J genes are TRBV20-1 and TRBJ2-2; 12 bases map to TRBD2. The ends lost 4 bases at V and 15 bases at J; junction bases unmatched: 12. This CDR3 is 14 amino acids long. CDR1 is DFQATT, CDR2 SNEGSKA, per germline (reference sequence).

A remark on this clonotype: One base away lies a much larger clone, so this may be a sequencing read error. The chain uses TRBV6-1 and TRBJ2-7; unclear D gene. This CDR3 is 13 amino acids long. Germline CDR1 is MNHNS and CDR2 is SASEGT. The CDR3 sequence: CASSEALPYKQYF. The DNA of the CDR3 is TGTGCCAGCAGTGAAGCCCTACCCTACAAGCAGTACTTC.

This clonotype was counted ten times or more. The V gene is TRBV20-1, the J gene TRBJ1-2; perhaps TRBD1 as D (5 bases). The germline V and J ends were trimmed by 4 bases and 4 bases, with 7 bases remaining between them. CDR1 and CDR2 (germline): DFQATT, SNEGSKA (reference sequence). The CDR3 spans 11 residues. For the CDR3, the DNA is TGCAGTGCTATGAGGGGCTATGGCTACACCTTC. This translates into CSAMRGYGYTF.

This clonotype was counted a single time. One end of the junction varies from germline; a read error may be responsible. The rearrangement links TRBV11-1 to TRBJ2-5, with a tentative D call TRBD1 (5 bases). Germline CDR1 and CDR2: SGHAT and FQDESV (reference sequence). The CDR3 covers 13 residues. The CDR3 DNA reads TGTACCAGTGGCATAGACAGAGAAGAGACCCAGTACTTC. Translated: CTSGIDREETQYF.

Regarding this clonotype: A junction boundary mismatches the germline segment, possibly from a read error. The chain recombines TRBV4-2 with TRBJ1-1, with TRBD1 as a possible D gene (5 bases). Germline CDR1 and CDR2: LGHNA and YNFKEQ. The CDR3 loop spans 15 amino acids. CDR3 nucleotides: TGTGCCAGCAGCCAATTGACCGGGGCAAACATTGAAGCTTTCTTT. Translated, it gives CASSQLTGANIEAFF.

This clonotype was recorded only once. This may stem from a read error, because a much larger clone lies one nucleotide away. The chain couples TRBV20-1 to TRBJ1-1; tentative D call: TRBD1 (5 bases). The CDR3 loop spans 14 amino acids. Germline CDR1 reads DFQATT; CDR2 reads SNEGSKA (reference sequence). For the CDR3, the DNA is TGCAGTGCTAGAGACAGGGCATGGAACACTGTAGCTTTCTTT. Translation gives CSARDRAWNTVAFF.

Comment on this clonotype: One end of the junction is discordant with germline, which a read error may explain. The chain uses TRBV11-2 and TRBJ2-1; D ambiguous. The germline CDR1 and CDR2 sequences are SGHAT and FQNNGV. The CDR3 has 16 amino acids. CDR3 loop: CASSLAAVTSYNEQFF. CDR3 sequence (DNA): TGTGCCAGCAGCTTAGCGGCGGTCACCTCCTACAATGAACAGTTCTTC.

Details on this clonotype: A read error may be the cause here, since a much bigger clone is one base away. V gene TRBV20-1 combines with J gene TRBJ2-7; no definite D call. The CDR3 loop spans 14 amino acids. Germline V CDR1 and CDR2: DFQATT, SNEGSKA (reference sequence). Trimming left V 3 bases short and J 3 bases short, with 15 bases between. The CDR3 spells CSASGPSSDYEQYF. CDR3 nucleotide sequence: TGCAGTGCTAGTGGCCCCAGCTCAGACTACGAGCAGTACTTC.

The chain combines TRBV6-1 with TRBJ2-2; 9 nucleotides agree with TRBD2. CDR1 is MNHNS, CDR2 SASEGT, per germline. The CDR3 runs to 15 residues. V lost 11 bases to trimming and J lost 6 bases; unmatched junction nucleotides: 13. The CDR3 DNA reads TGTGCCCGCACTTGGACTAGCGAGAGATCCGGGGAGCTGTTTTTT. Protein sequence: CARTWTSERSGELFF.